This T cell receptor beta chain was observed in a study of shared clonotypes between healthy human individuals. Germline V gene sequence: CDR1 MGHDK, CDR2 SYGVNS. Trimming left V 10 bases short and J 4 bases short, with 12 bases between. The CDR3 is 12 residues long. Execution of the assay was at deep level. Authors' analysis steps: With immunoSEQ giving junction-only sequences and no quality scores, filtering differed. TCRdb's table, derived via immunoSEQ multiplex PCR, lists solely in-frame clones and lacks some. That table gives V, J and clone size, and the DNA gave D and trimming. The sample yields millions of clones, 95% seen once.

The sequencing input was naive CD4+ T cells sorted from blood. The subset denotes: CD45RA+ positively selected. The chain carries TRBV25-1 and TRBJ2-3, with D maybe TRBD1 (6 bases). The origin of this receptor is a man aged 18 to 29 in good health. CDR3 in DNA: TGTGCCACTACAGGGAACCCAGATACGCAGTATTTT. Its translation is CATTGNPDTQYF.